The rows below give T cell receptor beta chains drawn from one sample of a study of T cell repertoires in cytomegalovirus infection. Their specific antigens are unknown. One entry per CDR3 protein, called by TCRdb with MiXCR from the reads. The sample holds a few hundred thousand distinct CDR3 sequences, around 20% seen once. Sample: cultured PBMCs, taken from culture after CMV antigen stimulation. The receptors originated from a human donor in good health (CMV status not recorded). Some clones in this sample may be carry-over from other donors' samples. Each CDR3 is given with its conserved first and last residue. D genes are given only for firm matches. Rows give clone size only sometimes, using once, few, many, or a class for an expanded clone.

j_gene | d_gene | abundance | v_gene | CDR3nt | CDR3aa
TRBJ2-5 | . | few | TRBV29-1 | TGCAGCGTTGCCGGCAAGTACCAAGAGACCCAGTACTTC | CSVAGKYQETQYF
TRBJ2-5 | TRBD1 | . | TRBV28 | TGTGCCAGCAGTTTCATCGACCGGGACAGGGGAAAAGAGACCCAGTACTTC | CASSFIDRDRGKETQYF
TRBJ1-5 | TRBD1 | many | TRBV12-3/TRBV12-4 | TGTGCCAGCAAGACAGGGTGGGGGGATCAGCCCCAGCATTTT | CASKTGWGDQPQHF
TRBJ1-2 | TRBD1 | many | TRBV12-3/TRBV12-4 | TGTGCCAGCAGCCGGACAGGGGTTGGATATGGCTACACCTTC | CASSRTGVGYGYTF
TRBJ1-2 | . | . | TRBV29-1 | TGCAGCGTTGAAACAGGAGCCGGTGGCTACACCTTC | CSVETGAGGYTF
TRBJ2-3 | TRBD2 | . | TRBV28 | TGTGCCAGCAGTTTTCCTATAGCGGGAGGTTCAGCAGATACGCAGTATTTT | CASSFPIAGGSADTQYF
TRBJ2-7 | . | few | TRBV28 | TGTGCCAGCAGTCTCCACCCGACGGTATACGAGCAGTACTTC | CASSLHPTVYEQYF
TRBJ2-1 | . | few | TRBV12-3/TRBV12-4 | TGTGCCAGCAGTGCCGGACAGCGACGGTCCTACAATGAGCAGTTCTTC | CASSAGQRRSYNEQFF
TRBJ1-2 | TRBD1 | many | TRBV6-5 | TGTGCCAGCAGTTATCTTCCACAGGGGAAAGCTAACTATGGCTACACCTTC | CASSYLPQGKANYGYTF
TRBJ1-1 | . | many | TRBV6-1 | TGTGCCAGCATGATCGGGAGCATGAACACTGAAGCTTTCTTT | CASMIGSMNTEAFF
TRBJ2-1 | TRBD2 | . | TRBV11-3 | TGTGCCAGCAGCTTAGTTGCGGGAGTTAAGCAGTTCTTC | CASSLVAGVKQFF
TRBJ2-2 | TRBD2 | . | TRBV2 | TGTGCCAGCAGGGAGGACCGCAGGCTAGCGGGAGGATACACCGGGGAGCTGTTTTTT | CASREDRRLAGGYTGELFF
TRBJ1-2 | . | . | TRBV12-3/TRBV12-4 | TGTGCCAGCAGTTTATTGGAAGGAGAGGGGGGCTACACCTTC | CASSLLEGEGGYTF
TRBJ1-5 | . | . | TRBV6-2/TRBV6-3 | TGTGCCAGCAGTTACGCCCGGGACCTCTCCAATCAGCCCCAGCATTTT | CASSYARDLSNQPQHF
TRBJ2-1 | TRBD2 | . | TRBV7-2 | TGTGCCAGCAGCTTAGAGCTAGCGGTCCGCTACAATGAGCAGTTCTTC | CASSLELAVRYNEQFF
TRBJ2-1 | . | many | TRBV12-3/TRBV12-4 | TGTGCCTCAGGGATCCCGAGCTCCTACAATGAGCAGTTCTTC | CASGIPSSYNEQFF
TRBJ2-2 | . | . | TRBV15 | TGTGCCACCGGACGTAGCAGGGTTACCGGGGAGCTGTTTTTT | CATGRSRVTGELFF
TRBJ1-1 | . | many | TRBV7-2 | TGTGCCAGCAGCTTAAGGACGGGGATCGACACTGAAGCTTTCTTT | CASSLRTGIDTEAFF
TRBJ1-1 | . | few | TRBV6-2/TRBV6-3 | TGTGCCAGCAGTTACGGGACTGAAGCTTTCTTT | CASSYGTEAFF
TRBJ2-3 | . | many | TRBV12-3/TRBV12-4 | TGTGCCAGCAGTTCTGGCTTCGGAGATACGCAGTATTTT | CASSSGFGDTQYF
TRBJ2-3 | . | . | TRBV20-1 | TGCAGCACCAACCCAGGGGCCACAGATACGCAGTATTTT | CSTNPGATDTQYF
TRBJ1-2 | . | many | TRBV28 | TGTGCCAGCAGTTTGGCGTTCTGGGGCTACACCTTC | CASSLAFWGYTF
TRBJ2-1 | TRBD1 | many | TRBV12-5 | TGTGCTAGTGGTTTATGGGACAGGGGGTCCAGTGAGCAGTTCTTC | CASGLWDRGSSEQFF
TRBJ1-5 | TRBD1 | . | TRBV4-3 | TGCGCCAGCAGCCAATGGACAGGGGGAGATCAGCCCCAGCATTTT | CASSQWTGGDQPQHF
TRBJ2-3 | . | few | TRBV14 | TGTGCCAGCAGCCGTTCTAGCGCAGATACGCAGTATTTT | CASSRSSADTQYF
TRBJ1-5 | TRBD1 | . | TRBV7-9 | TGTGCCAGCAGCTTGGGGACAGGGGTACATCAGCCCCAGCATTTT | CASSLGTGVHQPQHF
TRBJ2-5 | . | . | TRBV12-3/TRBV12-4 | TGTGCCAGCACAAATAGGGGGGGACAGCTGAAAGAGACCCAGTACTTC | CASTNRGGQLKETQYF
TRBJ2-5 | TRBD2 | many | TRBV6-5 | TGTGCCAGCAGTTTTCCCCGTAGCGGGAGCGGGAAAGAGACCCAGTACTTC | CASSFPRSGSGKETQYF
TRBJ1-1 | TRBD1 | few | TRBV29-1 | TGCAGCGTTGGACAGGGGGTCACTGAAGCTTTCTTT | CSVGQGVTEAFF